A single sample is the source of the 21 T cell receptor beta chains below, sequenced in a study of blood T cell repertoires in COVID-19. TCRdb keeps only in-frame clones here, not all; method: immunoSEQ multiplex PCR. The repertoire includes 300,000 or so clones, 70% to 90% of them detected once, and 10% sits in the top ten. The sample comprised PBMCs or T cells enriched from blood (not recorded which). All receptors derive from a woman aged 18-29 years who had recovered from COVID-19.

V and J are TRBV29-1 and TRBJ1-2; tentatively, D is TRBD1 (6 bases). The germline CDR1 and CDR2 sequences are SQVTM and ANQGSEA. The CDR3 is made up of 10 amino acids. Trimming took 6 bases from V and 5 from J, leaving 7 bases between them. Written as DNA, the CDR3 is TGCAGCGTACAGGGATATGGCTACACCTTC. Its translation is CSVQGYGYTF.

The rearrangement joins TRBV6-5 to TRBJ1-1; D remains unclear. The germline V and J ends were trimmed by 4 bases and 2 bases, with 8 bases remaining between them. The CDR3 has 13 residues. Looked up from germline, CDR1 is MNHEY and CDR2 is SVGAGI. In DNA form, the CDR3 reads TGTGCCAGCAGTTTACAGAGAAACACTGAAGCTTTCTTT. Translating it yields CASSLQRNTEAFF.

The chain combines TRBV10-1 with TRBJ1-1; D is uncertain. CDR3 length: 14 amino acids. Germline CDR1 is WNHNN and CDR2 is SYGVQD (reference sequence). Deletions cut 0 bases from V and 1 base from J, with 6 bases between. The CDR3 DNA is TGCGCCAGCAGTGAGTCAACAGCGAACACTGAAGCTTTCTTT. This encodes CASSESTANTEAFF.

The chain couples TRBV18 to TRBJ1-1; D is perhaps TRBD1 (6 bases). CDR1 and CDR2 from the germline V gene are KGHSH and LQKENI. Trimming took off 6 bases at V and 2 bases at J, with 10 bases between the two ends. The CDR3 is 13 residues long. The CDR3 spells CASSRTDNTEAFF. The CDR3 DNA reads TGTGCCAGCTCCCGGACAGATAACACTGAAGCTTTCTTT.

The chain carries TRBV19 and TRBJ2-2; 8 bases map to TRBD2. Trimming removed 6 bases from V and 0 bases from J; junction bases left unmatched: 3. CDR3 length: 15 amino acids. Germline V gene data show CDR1 as LNHDA and CDR2 as SQIVND (reference sequence). The CDR3 DNA reads as TGTGCCAGTAGGGGGACTAGGACGAACACCGGGGAGCTGTTTTTT. The encoded protein is CASRGTRTNTGELFF.

This clone was seen only a few times. The J gene is TRBJ2-7, the V gene TRBV5-4; 10 bases map to TRBD1. CDR3 length equals 15 residues. Germline V gene lookup returns CDR1 SGHNT and CDR2 YYREEE (reference sequence). The V and J ends lost 2 bases and 3 bases, in that order; junction bases with no gene match: 5. CDR3 in amino acids: CASSFRQGAGYEQYF. The CDR3 DNA follows: TGTGCCAGCAGCTTTAGACAGGGGGCGGGCTACGAGCAGTACTTC.

This clone was picked up a small number of times. J is TRBJ1-2 and V is TRBV27, with TRBD1 matching over 8 bases. CDR1 is MNHEY, CDR2 SMNVEV, per germline (reference sequence). V gave up 5 bases and J gave up 3 bases; unmatched junction bases: 5. This CDR3 has 14 residues. CDR3 DNA: TGTGCCAGCAGTATCAGGGGGCTGGACTATGGCTACACCTTC. Its protein is CASSIRGLDYGYTF.

The chain recombines TRBV27 with TRBJ2-2; TRBD2 might be the D (5 bases). Trimming left V 6 bases short and J 4 bases short, with 21 bases between. The CDR3 has 17 amino acids. Germline CDR1 reads MNHEY; CDR2 reads SMNVEV (reference sequence). The CDR3 loop is CASSLTLRTGSTGELFF. For the CDR3, the DNA is TGTGCCAGCAGCTTGACCCTGAGGACGGGGAGCACCGGGGAGCTGTTTTTT.

The chain carries TRBV11-2 and TRBJ2-7; TRBD1 aligns across 11 bases. Looked up from germline, CDR1 is SGHAT and CDR2 is FQNNGV. CDR3 size: 18 residues. The J segment lost 2 bases and the V segment lost 1 base, leaving 10 bases of the junction unmatched. The CDR3 spells CASSLARTGGSRPYEQYF. The CDR3 DNA sequence: TGTGCCAGCAGCTTAGCCAGGACAGGGGGCTCAAGACCCTACGAGCAGTACTTC.

The chain employs TRBV27 and TRBJ2-3; 9 nucleotides match TRBD2. From germline, CDR1 is MNHEY and CDR2 SMNVEV (reference sequence). The CDR3 is 16 residues long. The V segment lost 5 bases and the J segment 4 bases; nucleotides outside the gene matches: 10. DNA of the CDR3: TGTGCCAGCAGTGACTTGGGAGCGGGAGGACCAGATACGCAGTATTTT. This gives the protein CASSDLGAGGPDTQYF.

In this sample, this clone turned up a few times. The chain couples TRBV2 to TRBJ2-1, with 11 nucleotides matching TRBD2. Germline V gives CDR1 SNHLY, CDR2 FYNNEI. The CDR3 consists of 16 residues. Trimming removed 4 bases from V and 5 bases from J; junction bases left unmatched: 7. CDR3 coding DNA: TGTGCCAGCAGTGGGGATAGCGGGGGGGCGAACAATGAGCAGTTCTTC. Translation: CASSGDSGGANNEQFF.

The chain recombines TRBV9 with TRBJ1-1; D gene unclear. Germline CDR1 SGDLS, CDR2 YYNGEE. V dropped 4 bases and J dropped 1 base, with 11 bases sitting between them. The CDR3 is made up of 14 amino acids. The CDR3 DNA reads as TGTGCCAGCAGCCCTATGGGAGAGAACACTGAAGCTTTCTTT. It specifies CASSPMGENTEAFF. The full variable domain, its missing parts supplied by reference TRBV9 and TRBJ1-1, is DSGVTQTPKHLITATGQRVTLRCSPRSGDLSVYWYQQSLDQGLQFLIQYYNGEERAKGNILERFSAQQFPDLHSELNLSSLELGDSALYFCASSPMGENTEAFFGQGTRLTVV.

The chain has TRBV5-1 and TRBJ2-1, with 12 bases identical to TRBD2. The CDR3 length is 19 residues. V was pared by 4 bases and J by 0 bases, with 11 bases of the junction left unmatched. The V gene's germline CDR1 is SGHRS and CDR2 YFSETQ. CDR3 DNA sequence: TGCGCCAGCAGCCTAGGACTAGCGGGACACCAAACCTCCTACAATGAGCAGTTCTTC. Its translation is CASSLGLAGHQTSYNEQFF.

This rearrangement joins TRBV6-4 to TRBJ2-3; TRBD2 agrees at 7 bases. After removal of 3 bases from V and 2 bases from J, the junction contained 5 bases not matched to a gene. Germline lookup yields CDR1 MRHNA and CDR2 SNTAGT. CDR3 length: 15 residues. The CDR3 DNA reads as TGTGCCAGCAGTGAAGCCGGGGGGTCCACAGATACGCAGTATTTT. Amino acid sequence: CASSEAGGSTDTQYF.

This clone appeared a few times. The V call is TRBV7-8, the J call TRBJ1-3; D is possibly TRBD1 (5 bases). V lost 0 bases and J 0 bases, leaving 12 bases between the germline ends. This CDR3 is built from 17 residues. Germline CDR1 is SGHVS and CDR2 is FQNEAQ. CDR3 in DNA: TGTGCCAGCAGCTTAGCCCTCTTAGGGGCCTCTGGAAACACCATATATTTT. Amino acids: CASSLALLGASGNTIYF.

The chain recombines TRBV7-2 with TRBJ2-3; 7 nucleotides line up with TRBD1. V trimming: 5 bases; J trimming: 1 base; junction bases outside the gene matches: 15. Germline V gene lookup returns CDR1 SGHTA and CDR2 FQGNSA. This CDR3 comprises 18 residues. The CDR3 is CASSRAPGQSFGTDTQYF. The CDR3, as DNA: TGTGCCAGCAGCCGCGCGCCGGGACAGAGTTTTGGCACAGATACGCAGTATTTT.

The rearrangement links TRBV19 to TRBJ2-7; 7 nucleotides agree with TRBD1. This CDR3 is 14 amino acids long. Germline assignment: CDR1 LNHDA and CDR2 SQIVND (reference sequence). V trimming: 7 bases; J trimming: 3 bases; junction bases outside the gene matches: 9. CDR3 sequence (DNA): TGTGCCAGTACCGCGACAGGGCGAAGCTACGAGCAGTACTTC. Translated, it gives CASTATGRSYEQYF.

V and J are TRBV18 and TRBJ2-3; 8 nucleotides match TRBD2. Germline lookup yields CDR1 KGHSH and CDR2 LQKENI. This CDR3 spans 14 amino acids. Unmatched junction bases numbered 8, after V lost 8 bases and J lost 4 bases. CDR3 region: CASATGGQADTQYF. CDR3 in DNA: TGTGCCAGCGCCACGGGGGGGCAGGCAGATACGCAGTATTTT. Based on the CDR3 plus reference TRBV18 and TRBJ2-3, the full variable domain is NAGVMQNPRHLVRRRGQEARLRCSPMKGHSHVYWYRQLPEEGLKFMVYLQKENIIDESGMPKERFSAEFPKEGPSILRIQQVVRGDSAAYFCASATGGQADTQYFGPGTRLTVL.

This clone was recorded once. This rearrangement joins TRBV18 to TRBJ2-1; D is possibly TRBD1 (6 bases). The CDR3 sequence is 15 residues long. With 3 bases removed from V and 4 bases from J, the gap between germline ends came to 13 bases. Germline V gene lookup returns CDR1 KGHSH and CDR2 LQKENI. CDR3 residues: CASSPWGQPYNEQFF. CDR3 in DNA: TGTGCCAGCTCACCCTGGGGACAACCATACAATGAGCAGTTCTTC.

The rearrangement joins TRBV28 to TRBJ2-1; 10 nucleotides line up with TRBD2. The CDR3 runs to 18 residues. Germline V gene sequence: CDR1 MDHEN, CDR2 SYDVKM. Trimming cost V 3 bases and J 0 bases; bases outside gene matches: 8. CDR3: CASSLGTSSGSSYNEQFF. CDR3 in DNA: TGTGCCAGCAGTTTGGGGACCTCTAGCGGGAGCTCCTACAATGAGCAGTTCTTC. The variable domain in full, with the rest retrieved from reference TRBV28 and TRBJ2-1, is DVKVTQSSRYLVKRTGEKVFLECVQDMDHENMFWYRQDPGLGLRLIYFSYDVKMKEKGDIPEGYSVSREKKERFSLILESASTNQTSMYLCASSLGTSSGSSYNEQFFGPGTRLTVL.

This clone was recorded a few times. The genes are TRBV30 and TRBJ2-7, with 8 bases fitting TRBD1. From germline, CDR1 is GTSNPN and CDR2 SVGIG (reference sequence). The trim removed 3 bases at V and 1 base at J, leaving 5 bases unmatched. The CDR3 consists of 14 residues. The CDR3 DNA reads as TGTGCCTGGAGCGTTGGACAGGGTTCCTACGAGCAGTACTTC. Encoded protein: CAWSVGQGSYEQYF.